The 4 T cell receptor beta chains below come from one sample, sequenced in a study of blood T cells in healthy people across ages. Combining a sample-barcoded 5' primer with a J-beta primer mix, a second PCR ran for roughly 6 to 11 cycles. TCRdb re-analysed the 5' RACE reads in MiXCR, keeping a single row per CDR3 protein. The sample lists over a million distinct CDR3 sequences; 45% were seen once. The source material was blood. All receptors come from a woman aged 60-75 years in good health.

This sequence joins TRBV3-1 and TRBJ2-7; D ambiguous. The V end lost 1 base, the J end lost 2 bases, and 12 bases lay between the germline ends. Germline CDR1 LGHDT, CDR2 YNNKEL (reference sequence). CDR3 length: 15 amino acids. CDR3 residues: CASSQVNGPTYEQYF. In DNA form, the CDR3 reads TGTGCCAGCAGCCAAGTGAACGGACCTACCTACGAGCAGTACTTC.

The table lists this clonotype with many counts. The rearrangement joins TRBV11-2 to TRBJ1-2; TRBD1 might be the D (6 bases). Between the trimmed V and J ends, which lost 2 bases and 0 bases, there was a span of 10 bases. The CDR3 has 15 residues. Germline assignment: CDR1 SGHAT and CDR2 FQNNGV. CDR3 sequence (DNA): TGTGCCAGCAGCTTACTGACAGGCGCTAACTATGGCTACACCTTC. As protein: CASSLLTGANYGYTF.

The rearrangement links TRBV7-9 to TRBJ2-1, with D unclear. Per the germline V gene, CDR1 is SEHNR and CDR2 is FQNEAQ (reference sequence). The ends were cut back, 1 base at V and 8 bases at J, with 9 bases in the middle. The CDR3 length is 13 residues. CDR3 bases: TGTGCCAGCAGCTTAGTACGCCGGGATGAGCAGTTCTTC. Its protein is CASSLVRRDEQFF.

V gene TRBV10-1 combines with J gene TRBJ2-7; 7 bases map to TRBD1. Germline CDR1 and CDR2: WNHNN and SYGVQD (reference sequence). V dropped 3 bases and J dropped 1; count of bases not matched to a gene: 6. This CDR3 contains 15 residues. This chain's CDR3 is CASSDQTGISYEQYF. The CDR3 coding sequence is TGCGCCAGCAGTGACCAGACAGGGATATCCTACGAGCAGTACTTC.